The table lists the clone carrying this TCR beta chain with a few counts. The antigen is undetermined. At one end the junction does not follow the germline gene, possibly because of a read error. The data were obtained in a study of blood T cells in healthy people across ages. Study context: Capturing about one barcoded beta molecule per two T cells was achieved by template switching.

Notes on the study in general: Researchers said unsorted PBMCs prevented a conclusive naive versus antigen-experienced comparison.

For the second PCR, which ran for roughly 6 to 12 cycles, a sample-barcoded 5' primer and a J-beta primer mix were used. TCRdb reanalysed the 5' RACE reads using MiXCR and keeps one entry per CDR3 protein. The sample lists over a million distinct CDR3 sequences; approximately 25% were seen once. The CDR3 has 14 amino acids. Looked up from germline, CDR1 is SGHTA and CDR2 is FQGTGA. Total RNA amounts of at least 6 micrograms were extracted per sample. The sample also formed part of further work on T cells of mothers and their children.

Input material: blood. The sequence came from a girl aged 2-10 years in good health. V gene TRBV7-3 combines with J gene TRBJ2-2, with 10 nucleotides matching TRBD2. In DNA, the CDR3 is TGTGCCGGCAGCTTAGCGGGAGGAACCGGGGAGCTGTTTTTT. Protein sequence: CAGSLAGGTGELFF.